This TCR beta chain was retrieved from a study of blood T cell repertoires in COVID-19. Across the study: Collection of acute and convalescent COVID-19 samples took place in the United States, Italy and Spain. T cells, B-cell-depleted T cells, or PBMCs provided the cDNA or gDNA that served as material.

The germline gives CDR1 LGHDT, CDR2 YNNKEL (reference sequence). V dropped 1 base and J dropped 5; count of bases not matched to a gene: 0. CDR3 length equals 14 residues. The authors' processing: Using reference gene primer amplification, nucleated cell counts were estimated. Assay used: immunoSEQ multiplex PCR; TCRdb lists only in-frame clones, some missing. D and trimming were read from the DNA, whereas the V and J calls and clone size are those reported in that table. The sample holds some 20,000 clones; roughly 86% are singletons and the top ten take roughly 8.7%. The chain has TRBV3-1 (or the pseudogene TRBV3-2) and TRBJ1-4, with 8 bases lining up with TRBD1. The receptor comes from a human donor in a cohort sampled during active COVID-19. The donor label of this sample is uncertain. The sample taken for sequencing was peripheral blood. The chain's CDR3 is CASSQGTGNEKLFF. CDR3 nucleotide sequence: TGTGCCAGCAGCCAAGGGACAGGGAATGAAAAACTGTTTTTT.